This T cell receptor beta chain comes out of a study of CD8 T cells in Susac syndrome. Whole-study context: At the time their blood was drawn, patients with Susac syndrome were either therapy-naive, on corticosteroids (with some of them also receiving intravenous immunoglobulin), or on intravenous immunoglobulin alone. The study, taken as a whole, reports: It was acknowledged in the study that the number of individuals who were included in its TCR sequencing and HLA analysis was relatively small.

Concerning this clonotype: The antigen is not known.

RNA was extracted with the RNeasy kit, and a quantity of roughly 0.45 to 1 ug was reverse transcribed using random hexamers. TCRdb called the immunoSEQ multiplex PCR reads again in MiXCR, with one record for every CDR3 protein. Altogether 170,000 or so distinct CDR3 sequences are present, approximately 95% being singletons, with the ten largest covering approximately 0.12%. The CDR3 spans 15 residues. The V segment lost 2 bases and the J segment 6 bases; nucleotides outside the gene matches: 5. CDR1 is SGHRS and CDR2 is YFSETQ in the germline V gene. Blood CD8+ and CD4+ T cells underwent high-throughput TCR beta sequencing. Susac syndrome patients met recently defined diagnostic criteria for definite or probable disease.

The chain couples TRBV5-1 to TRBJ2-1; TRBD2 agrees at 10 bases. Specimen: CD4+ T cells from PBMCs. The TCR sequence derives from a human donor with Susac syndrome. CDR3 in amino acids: CASSFSGGLINEQFF. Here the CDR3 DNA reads TGCGCCAGCAGCTTTAGCGGGGGGCTTATCAATGAGCAGTTCTTC.